The 26 T cell receptor beta chains reported below all come from one sample, sequenced in a study of CD8 T cells in Susac syndrome. After extraction with the RNeasy kit, roughly 0.5 to 1 ug of the RNA was reverse transcribed using random hexamers. A single record per CDR3 protein comes from TCRdb applying MiXCR to the immunoSEQ multiplex PCR reads. The sample shows approximately 280,000 distinct CDR3 sequences, roughly 85% of them seen only once. Sequenced material: CD8+ T cells from PBMCs. These receptors were taken from a human donor with multiple sclerosis.

This clonotype appeared once. The chain links TRBV20-1 to TRBJ2-7; a possible D gene is TRBD2 (5 bases). This CDR3 spans 11 amino acids. The germline CDR1 and CDR2 sequences are DFQATT and SNEGSKA (reference sequence). V was cut by 0 bases and J by 6 bases, with 6 bases left in between. The CDR3, as DNA: TGCAGTGCTAGAGAACGGGGCGAGCAGTACTTC. It is translated as CSARERGEQYF.

This chain links TRBV28 with TRBJ1-3, with 9 bases that match TRBD1. Trimming at V came to 3 bases and at J to 6 bases, leaving 3 bases not matched to a gene. The CDR3 consists of 14 residues. Germline V CDR1 and CDR2: MDHEN, SYDVKM. The CDR3, as DNA: TGTGCCAGCAGTTTGACAGGGGGGGAAAACACCATATATTTT. Translation: CASSLTGGENTIYF.

The gene calls are TRBV5-1 and TRBJ2-1; 8 bases are a match to TRBD1. Germline V gene data show CDR1 as SGHRS and CDR2 as YFSETQ. This CDR3 region has 15 residues. Unmatched junction bases numbered 6, after V lost 5 bases and J lost 2 bases. The chain's CDR3 is CASRRETGAYNEQFF. The DNA of the CDR3 is TGCGCCAGCAGGAGGGAGACAGGGGCCTACAATGAGCAGTTCTTC.

The gene calls are TRBV7-9 and TRBJ2-1; tentatively, D is TRBD2 (6 bases). Deletions cut 2 bases from V and 5 bases from J, with 22 bases between. Germline values: CDR1 SEHNR, CDR2 FQNEAQ (reference sequence). This CDR3 spans 18 amino acids. DNA of the CDR3: TGTGCCAGCAGCTTACCGTCGCTCGGTCGGCGGGAAAACAATGAGCAGTTCTTC. It encodes CASSLPSLGRRENNEQFF.

The V and J genes are TRBV9 and TRBJ2-1, with D maybe TRBD2 (5 bases). The germline gives CDR1 SGDLS, CDR2 YYNGEE. This CDR3 spans 13 amino acids. V shed 3 bases and J shed 9 bases, with 13 bases lying between them. DNA for the CDR3: TGTGCCAGCAGCGCACCAGAGGGCAGTGAGCAGTTCTTC. Amino acids: CASSAPEGSEQFF.

This chain uses TRBV29-1 with TRBJ2-5; 10 nucleotides agree with TRBD1. V dropped 1 base and J dropped 4; count of bases not matched to a gene: 9. CDR1 is SQVTM and CDR2 is ANQGSEA in the germline V gene. The length of the CDR3 is 16 residues. CDR3 amino acids: CSVEGVGTGDGETQYF. CDR3 nucleotides: TGCAGCGTTGAAGGGGTAGGGACAGGGGATGGAGAGACCCAGTACTTC. The variable domain in full, completed from reference TRBV29-1 and TRBJ2-5, reads SAVISQKPSRDICQRGTSLTIQCQVDSQVTMMFWYRQQPGQSLTLIATANQGSEATYESGFVIDKFPISRPNLTFSTLTVSNMSPEDSSIYLCSVEGVGTGDGETQYFGPGTRLLVL.

The chain joins TRBV24-1 to TRBJ2-1; a possible D gene is TRBD2 (6 bases). The CDR3 covers 16 residues. Trimming took 9 bases from V and 1 from J, leaving 18 bases between them. Germline CDR1 and CDR2: KGHDR and SFDVKD. The chain's CDR3 is CATGGTDKGSYNEQFF. CDR3 in DNA: TGTGCCACCGGAGGGACCGACAAAGGATCCTACAATGAGCAGTTCTTC.

V and J are TRBV5-1 and TRBJ2-5; D not resolved. The CDR3 sequence is 13 residues long. Germline loops: CDR1 SGHRS, CDR2 YFSETQ. V was clipped by 4 bases and J by 1 base, with 8 bases between them. The CDR3 protein is CASSPERQETQYF. In DNA form, the CDR3 reads TGCGCCAGCAGCCCAGAGCGCCAAGAGACCCAGTACTTC.

This rearrangement joins TRBV7-9 to TRBJ1-2; D may be TRBD1 (5 bases). CDR1 and CDR2 (germline): SEHNR, FQNEAQ (reference sequence). Trimming removed 5 bases at V and 0 bases at J, with 10 bases between. The CDR3 runs 14 residues. The CDR3 coding sequence is TGTGCCAGCAGCCCCCAGGGAGCTAACTATGGCTACACCTTC. Translated: CASSPQGANYGYTF.

This clonotype was detected only once. The chain uses TRBV7-9 and TRBJ2-4; either TRBD1 or TRBD2 may fit D (5 bases each). Germline V gives CDR1 SEHNR, CDR2 FQNEAQ (reference sequence). V shed 5 bases and J shed 13 bases, with 15 bases lying between them. CDR3 length equals 12 residues. The CDR3 DNA follows: TGTGCCAGCAGCCGACTACCAGGGCCCCAGTACTTC. Its translation: CASSRLPGPQYF.

The chain uses TRBV6-4 and TRBJ1-1; no definite D call. CDR3 length: 13 residues. Germline-derived CDR1 and CDR2 are MRHNA and SNTAGT. Trimming took off 0 bases at V and 6 bases at J, with 8 bases between the two ends. Here the CDR3 reads CASSDSIWSEAFF. The DNA for the CDR3 is TGTGCCAGCAGTGACTCGATCTGGTCTGAAGCTTTCTTT.

This chain connects TRBV7-9 to TRBJ2-1; TRBD2 aligns across 12 bases. Trimming at V came to 5 bases and at J to 0 bases, leaving 5 bases not matched to a gene. CDR3 length equals 17 residues. From germline, CDR1 is SEHNR and CDR2 FQNEAQ (reference sequence). The CDR3 region is CASSPKTSGSSYNEQFF. In DNA, the CDR3 is TGTGCCAGCAGCCCAAAGACTAGCGGGAGCTCCTACAATGAGCAGTTCTTC.

V is TRBV5-5 and J is TRBJ2-6; the match to TRBD1 covers 8 bases. Trimming cost V 4 bases and J 1 base; bases outside gene matches: 10. Looked up from germline, CDR1 is SGHKS and CDR2 is YYEKEE (reference sequence). The CDR3 runs 18 residues. In DNA form, the CDR3 reads TGTGCCAGCAGCCCATGGACAGGGACGTTGTCTGGGGCCAACGTCCTGACTTTC. Translating gives CASSPWTGTLSGANVLTF. Combining the CDR3 with reference TRBV5-5 and TRBJ2-6 gives the whole variable domain DAGVTQSPTHLIKTRGQQVTLRCSPISGHKSVSWYQQVLGQGPQFIFQYYEKEERGRGNFPDRFSARQFPNYSSELNVNALLLGDSALYLCASSPWTGTLSGANVLTFGAGSRLTVL.

This sequence joins TRBV4-1 and TRBJ2-7; 8 nucleotides agree with TRBD1. V shed 4 bases and J 5 bases; nucleotides not matched to a gene: 16. The CDR3 consists of 17 residues. The germline V gene encodes CDR1 MGHRA and CDR2 YSYEKL. This CDR3 is CASSRVPGGEGTNEQYF. The CDR3 nucleotides read TGCGCCAGCAGCCGAGTACCAGGGGGCGAGGGAACGAACGAGCAGTACTTC.

This chain joins TRBV27 and TRBJ2-1; D gene unclear. V was clipped by 4 bases and J by 7 bases, with 11 bases between them. Germline V lookup: CDR1 MNHEY, CDR2 SMNVEV (reference sequence). The CDR3 covers 13 residues. In nucleotides, the CDR3 is TGTGCCAGCAGTTCATTAATGGCTAATGAGCAGTTCTTC. Translating it yields CASSSLMANEQFF.

The chain has TRBV9 and TRBJ2-1, with 13 bases matching TRBD2. V shed 3 bases, J shed 5 bases, and the junction held 8 bases outside the gene matches. The CDR3 is 17 amino acids. The V gene's germline CDR1 is SGDLS and CDR2 YYNGEE. The CDR3 region is CASSGLLGLAGDNEQFF. The CDR3 DNA is TGTGCCAGCAGCGGATTATTAGGACTAGCGGGAGACAATGAGCAGTTCTTC.

The rearrangement links TRBV27 to TRBJ2-5; a weak D match, TRBD1 (6 bases). V was shortened by 4 bases and J by 1 base, with 10 bases between the two germline ends. The CDR3 has 14 residues. Germline V gene lookup returns CDR1 MNHEY and CDR2 SMNVEV (reference sequence). The CDR3 coding sequence is TGTGCCAGCAGTTCCCGGGACACCCAAGAGACCCAGTACTTC. Protein: CASSSRDTQETQYF.

The V gene is TRBV28, the J gene TRBJ2-5; a weak D match, TRBD2 (6 bases). The V and J ends lost 6 bases and 3 bases respectively, with 14 bases between them. Per germline, CDR1 MDHEN and CDR2 SYDVKM. The CDR3 length is 14 residues. The CDR3 is CASRGGYGEETQYF. The CDR3 coding sequence is TGTGCCAGCAGGGGAGGATATGGGGAAGAGACCCAGTACTTC.

The chain is built from TRBV6-5 and TRBJ1-2, with 7 positions matching TRBD1. J lost 5 bases, V lost 2 bases, and 14 bases had no gene match. The CDR3 sequence is 17 residues long. The V gene's germline CDR1 is MNHEY and CDR2 SVGAGI. CDR3 protein: CASSYPKTGPRGYGYTF. The CDR3 DNA is TGTGCCAGCAGTTACCCAAAGACAGGGCCTCGGGGGTATGGCTACACCTTC.

The CDR3 bases are TGTGCCAGCAGCTTAAGCTTCAAGGAGCAGTACTTC. Translating it yields CASSLSFKEQYF. V and J are TRBV7-9 and TRBJ2-7; D is uncertain. Germline assignment: CDR1 SEHNR and CDR2 FQNEAQ (reference sequence). Between the trimmed V and J ends, which lost 2 bases and 7 bases, there was a span of 9 bases. This CDR3 spans 12 amino acids.

The chain has TRBV6-2 or TRBV6-3 and TRBJ2-2, with 15 bases fitting TRBD2. The CDR3 is 19 residues long. V was clipped by 1 base and J by 3 bases; unmatched bases: 6. Germline values: CDR1 MNHEY, CDR2 SVGEGT. Here the CDR3 DNA reads TGTGCCAGCAGTTACTTTGGGACTAGCGGGAGGAGGGACACCGGGGAGCTGTTTTTT. It translates to CASSYFGTSGRRDTGELFF.

The rearrangement links TRBV6-2 or TRBV6-3 to TRBJ2-3; D uncertain. The germline V gene encodes CDR1 MNHEY and CDR2 SVGEGT. V lost 4 bases, J lost 4 bases, and 21 bases lay in between. This CDR3 spans 17 amino acids. CDR3 region: CASSSTLHSRNPDTQYF. The DNA of the CDR3 is TGTGCCAGCAGTTCAACCCTCCATAGCCGGAATCCAGATACGCAGTATTTT.

The sample holds a few counts of this clonotype. This chain connects TRBV7-3 to TRBJ2-2; tentatively, D is TRBD2 (5 bases). Deletions cut 8 bases from V and 1 base from J, with 11 bases between. In germline, CDR1 is SGHTA, CDR2 FQGTGA. CDR3 size: 14 residues. This chain's CDR3 is CASHPGMNTGELFF. The CDR3 nucleotides read TGTGCCAGCCATCCGGGAATGAACACCGGGGAGCTGTTTTTT.

The chain uses TRBV2 and TRBJ2-7, with 10 positions matching TRBD1. Germline trimming cut 2 bases from V and 2 bases from J; bases unmatched to any gene: 6. The length of the CDR3 is 16 residues. Germline V CDR1 and CDR2: SNHLY, FYNNEI. The CDR3 bases are TGTGCCAGCAGTGAACCAAGGGACAGGGGAACCTACGAGCAGTACTTC. This gives the protein CASSEPRDRGTYEQYF. Looking up the rest from reference TRBV2 and TRBJ2-7 gives the full variable domain: EPEVTQTPSHQVTQMGQEVILRCVPISNHLYFYWYRQILGQKVEFLVSFYNNEISEKSEIFDDQFSVERPDGSNFTLKIRSTKLEDSAMYFCASSEPRDRGTYEQYFGPGTRLTVT.

This sequence joins TRBV27 and TRBJ2-7; possibly TRBD1 or TRBD2 for D (6 bases each). The CDR3 runs to 17 residues. Per germline, CDR1 MNHEY and CDR2 SMNVEV (reference sequence). Trimming shortened V by 0 bases and J by 0 bases, and 15 bases separated the two germline ends. CDR3 sequence: CASSLSRGDLLSYEQYF. CDR3 nucleotides: TGTGCCAGCAGTTTATCGAGGGGGGATTTACTCTCCTACGAGCAGTACTTC.

The chain is built from TRBV7-8 and TRBJ2-5; tentative D call: TRBD2 (6 bases). This CDR3 is built from 15 residues. Trimming cost V 5 bases and J 4 bases, with 17 bases left between them. Looked up from germline, CDR1 is SGHVS and CDR2 is FQNEAQ. In DNA form, the CDR3 reads TGTGCCAGCAGCCTTAAGGGAGGACTTGGAGAGACCCAGTACTTC. This codes for CASSLKGGLGETQYF.